These T cell receptor beta chains were read from a single sample in a study of blood T cell repertoires in COVID-19. Repertoires were generated with immunoSEQ multiplex PCR, while TCRdb's copy carries only in-frame clones and drops some. The sample lists a few hundred thousand clones; just under 90% were seen once. Sequencing used PBMCs or T cells enriched from blood (not recorded which). The receptors stem from a woman aged 25 to 39 who had recovered from COVID-19. CDR3s include the opening cysteine and the closing phenylalanine or tryptophan. Each record gives: D gene, V gene, J gene, clone size, CDR3 DNA, CDR3 protein. A D gene is named only where the DNA matches it firmly. For some rows the clone size is stated as once, few or many, or as a class when expanded; others skip it.

D: TRBD1
V: TRBV7-9
J: TRBJ1-1
size: -
DNA: TGTGCCAGCAGCAAGGGACAGGAGAACACTGAAGCTTTCTTT
CDR3: CASSKGQENTEAFF

D: TRBD1
V: TRBV18
J: TRBJ1-2
size: -
DNA: TGTGCCAGCTCACCCCGGGGACAGGGTCGAGAAGGCTACACCTTC
CDR3: CASSPRGQGREGYTF

D: -
V: TRBV12-3/TRBV12-4
J: TRBJ2-7
size: -
DNA: TGTGCCAGCACAGGGGATGACTACGAGCAGTACTTC
CDR3: CASTGDDYEQYF

D: -
V: TRBV30
J: TRBJ1-5
size: -
DNA: TGTGCCTGGAGTACGGCAGGGTTAGGTCAGCCCCAGCATTTT
CDR3: CAWSTAGLGQPQHF

D: TRBD1
V: TRBV28
J: TRBJ2-7
size: once
DNA: TGTGCCAGCAGTACGGGACAGGTGCCCTACGAGCAGTACTTC
CDR3: CASSTGQVPYEQYF

D: -
V: TRBV29-1
J: TRBJ1-1
size: -
DNA: TGCAGCGTCTTGTGGGCTTTTGAGGAAGCTTTCTTT
CDR3: CSVLWAFEEAFF

D: TRBD1
V: TRBV11-2
J: TRBJ1-2
size: once
DNA: TGTGCCAGCAGCTTAGGACGGACAGGCTATGGCTACACCTTC
CDR3: CASSLGRTGYGYTF

D: -
V: TRBV7-9
J: TRBJ2-7
size: -
DNA: TGTGCCAGCAGCTTAGATGGCAGGGTCGGCGAGCAGTACTTC
CDR3: CASSLDGRVGEQYF

D: -
V: TRBV4-3
J: TRBJ1-5
size: -
DNA: TGCGCCAGCAGCCAAGATCCGGCGGACAATCAGCCCCAGCATTTT
CDR3: CASSQDPADNQPQHF

D: -
V: TRBV7-9
J: TRBJ1-4
size: once
DNA: TGTGCCAGCAGCTTCGGGGTGGCTGAAAAACTGTTTTTT
CDR3: CASSFGVAEKLFF

D: TRBD2
V: TRBV5-1
J: TRBJ2-1
size: -
DNA: TGCGCCAGCACAGAAGCGGGAGGGTATGAGCAGTTCTTC
CDR3: CASTEAGGYEQFF

D: -
V: TRBV19
J: TRBJ2-7
size: -
DNA: TGTGCCAGTAGTATCGGGGGTTCAATACTCTACGAGCAGTACTTC
CDR3: CASSIGGSILYEQYF

D: TRBD1
V: TRBV19
J: TRBJ1-2
size: -
DNA: TGTGCCAGTAGTCCCCAATGGACAGGGTTAGGAGGCTACACCTTC
CDR3: CASSPQWTGLGGYTF

D: -
V: TRBV27
J: TRBJ1-1
size: -
DNA: TGTGCCAGCAGTTATAGTCGTCTGGGCATCGACACTGAAGCTTTCTTT
CDR3: CASSYSRLGIDTEAFF

D: TRBD2
V: TRBV28
J: TRBJ2-7
size: -
DNA: TGTGCCAGCAGTAGACTAGCTGATACCTACGAGCAGTACTTC
CDR3: CASSRLADTYEQYF

D: -
V: TRBV19
J: TRBJ1-1
size: once
DNA: TGTGCCAGTACCATTGGGGGGACTGAAGCTTTCTTT
CDR3: CASTIGGTEAFF

D: -
V: TRBV7-9
J: TRBJ1-2
size: -
DNA: TGTGCCAGCAGCCCCGACTTAAGTTGGACACCAAAATATGGCTACACCTTC
CDR3: CASSPDLSWTPKYGYTF

D: TRBD1
V: TRBV4-1
J: TRBJ1-1
size: -
DNA: TGCGCCAGCAGCCAAGATTCTCTCCTCGGGACAGAGACTGAAGCTTTCTTT
CDR3: CASSQDSLLGTETEAFF

D: TRBD1
V: TRBV5-1
J: TRBJ2-4
size: -
DNA: TGCGCCAGCAGCCCGGGACAGCAAAACATTCAGTACTTC
CDR3: CASSPGQQNIQYF

D: TRBD2
V: TRBV7-6
J: TRBJ2-1
size: -
DNA: TGTGCCAGCAGCCCTGAAGGTCCGGGACTAGCGAAGTTGTATGAGCAGTTCTTC
CDR3: CASSPEGPGLAKLYEQFF

D: -
V: TRBV24-1
J: TRBJ2-7
size: once
DNA: TGTGCCACCAGTGACCGGACTCACTCCTACGAGCAGTACTTC
CDR3: CATSDRTHSYEQYF

D: TRBD2
V: TRBV13
J: TRBJ2-7
size: -
DNA: TGTGCCAGCAGCTCAAAACTAGCGGGAGGCTACGAGCAGTACTTC
CDR3: CASSSKLAGGYEQYF

D: -
V: TRBV7-6
J: TRBJ2-7
size: once
DNA: TGTGCCAGCAGCTTAAATGAGGGTTCCTACGAGCAGTACTTC
CDR3: CASSLNEGSYEQYF

D: TRBD1
V: TRBV6-5
J: TRBJ1-1
size: -
DNA: TGTGCCAGCAGCCAAAGGACAGGATTGAACACTGAAGCTTTCTTT
CDR3: CASSQRTGLNTEAFF

D: -
V: TRBV3-1/TRBV3-2
J: TRBJ1-5
size: -
DNA: TGTGCCAGCAGCCGTTTTCCCAGGGGTAATCAGCCCCAGCATTTT
CDR3: CASSRFPRGNQPQHF

D: TRBD1
V: TRBV24-1
J: TRBJ1-2
size: -
DNA: TGTGCCACCAGTGAGAGGACAGGATATGGCTACACCTTC
CDR3: CATSERTGYGYTF

D: -
V: TRBV9
J: TRBJ1-3
size: -
DNA: TGTGCCAGCAGCGTAGTCGCGAGCTCTGGAAACACCATATATTTT
CDR3: CASSVVASSGNTIYF

D: TRBD1
V: TRBV2
J: TRBJ1-1
size: -
DNA: TGTGCCAGCAGCAAGGACAGGGGGCGCCCGAACACTGAAGCTTTCTTT
CDR3: CASSKDRGRPNTEAFF

D: -
V: TRBV27
J: TRBJ2-3
size: -
DNA: TGTGCCAGCAGTTTAGAGGGATGGAGCGGCCGAGCGCGGACAGATACGCAGTATTTT
CDR3: CASSLEGWSGRARTDTQYF

D: TRBD1
V: TRBV29-1
J: TRBJ1-4
size: -
DNA: TGCAGCGCCTCTAGGACAGGGCGGGACGAAAAACTGTTTTTT
CDR3: CSASRTGRDEKLFF

D: TRBD2
V: TRBV9
J: TRBJ2-1
size: -
DNA: TGTGCCAGCAGCGCGAGACTAGCGGGAGGTCAGGATGAGCAGTTCTTC
CDR3: CASSARLAGGQDEQFF

D: TRBD1
V: TRBV18
J: TRBJ2-7
size: -
DNA: TGTGCCAGCTCACCTAACCGGGACAGGGGACCCGAGCAGTACTTC
CDR3: CASSPNRDRGPEQYF

D: -
V: TRBV4-2
J: TRBJ1-2
size: few
DNA: TGTGCCAGCAGCCAAGGAGTTTATGGCTACACCTTC
CDR3: CASSQGVYGYTF

D: -
V: TRBV10-3
J: TRBJ1-1
size: -
DNA: TGTGCCATCACCCGAGGACAGCTCACTGAAGCTTTCTTT
CDR3: CAITRGQLTEAFF

D: -
V: TRBV28
J: TRBJ2-5
size: few
DNA: TGTGCCAGCAGTTTTCGGGGGTCGAAGGGCGAGACCCAGTACTTC
CDR3: CASSFRGSKGETQYF

D: -
V: TRBV19
J: TRBJ2-2
size: -
DNA: TGTGCCAGTAGTATGGGGAGAATGGGGAACACCGGGGAGCTGTTTTTT
CDR3: CASSMGRMGNTGELFF

D: -
V: TRBV6-5
J: TRBJ1-3
size: -
DNA: TGTGCCAGCAGGAATTACGGGGGCTCTGGAAACACCATATATTTT
CDR3: CASRNYGGSGNTIYF

D: -
V: TRBV18
J: TRBJ2-7
size: -
DNA: TGTGCCAGCTCCCAAGTAGACTACGAGCAGTACTTC
CDR3: CASSQVDYEQYF

D: TRBD1
V: TRBV6-2/TRBV6-3
J: TRBJ1-1
size: -
DNA: TGTGCCAGCAGTAGAGGGACAGTGAACACTGAAGCTTTCTTT
CDR3: CASSRGTVNTEAFF

D: -
V: TRBV9
J: TRBJ1-5
size: -
DNA: TGTGCCAGCAGCGTAGCGGGGGGTTATCAGCCCCAGCATTTT
CDR3: CASSVAGGYQPQHF

D: -
V: TRBV7-3
J: TRBJ1-1
size: -
DNA: TGTGCCAGCAGCTTACACTCGAACACTGAAGCTTTCTTT
CDR3: CASSLHSNTEAFF